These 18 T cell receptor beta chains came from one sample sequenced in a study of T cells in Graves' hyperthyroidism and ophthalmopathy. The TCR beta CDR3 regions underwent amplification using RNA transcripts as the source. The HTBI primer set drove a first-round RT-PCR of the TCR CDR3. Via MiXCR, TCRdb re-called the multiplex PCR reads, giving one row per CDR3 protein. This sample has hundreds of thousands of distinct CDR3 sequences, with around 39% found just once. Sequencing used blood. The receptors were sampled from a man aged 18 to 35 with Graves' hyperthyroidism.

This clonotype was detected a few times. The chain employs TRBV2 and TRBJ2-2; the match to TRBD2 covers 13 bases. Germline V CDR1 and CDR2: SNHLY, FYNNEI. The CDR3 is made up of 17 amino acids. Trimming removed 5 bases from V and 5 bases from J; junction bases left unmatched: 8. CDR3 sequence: CASSSGTSGAVTGELFF. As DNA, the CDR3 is TGTGCCAGCAGTTCGGGGACTAGCGGGGCGGTAACCGGGGAGCTGTTTTTT. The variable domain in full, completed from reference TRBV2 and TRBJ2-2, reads EPEVTQTPSHQVTQMGQEVILRCVPISNHLYFYWYRQILGQKVEFLVSFYNNEISEKSEIFDDQFSVERPDGSNFTLKIRSTKLEDSAMYFCASSSGTSGAVTGELFFGEGSRLTVL.

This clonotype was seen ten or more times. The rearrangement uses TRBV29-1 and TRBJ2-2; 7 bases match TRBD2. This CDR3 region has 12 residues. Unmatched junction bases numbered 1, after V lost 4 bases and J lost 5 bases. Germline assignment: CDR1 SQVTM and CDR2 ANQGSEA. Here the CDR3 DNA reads TGCAGCGTTGTGCGGGGGACCGGGGAGCTGTTTTTT. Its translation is CSVVRGTGELFF.

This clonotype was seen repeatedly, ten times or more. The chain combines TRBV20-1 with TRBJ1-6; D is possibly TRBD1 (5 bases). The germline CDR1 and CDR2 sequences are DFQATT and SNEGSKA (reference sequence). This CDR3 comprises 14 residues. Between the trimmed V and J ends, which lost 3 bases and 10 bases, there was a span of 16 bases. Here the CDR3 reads CSARGPRGGSPLHF. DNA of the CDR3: TGCAGTGCTAGGGGACCGCGGGGTGGCTCACCCCTCCACTTT.

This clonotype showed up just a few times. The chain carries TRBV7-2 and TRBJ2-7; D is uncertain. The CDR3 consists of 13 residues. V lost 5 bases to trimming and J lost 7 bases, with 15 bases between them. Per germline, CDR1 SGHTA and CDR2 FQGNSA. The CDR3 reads CASSLPEEREQYF. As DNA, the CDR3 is TGTGCCAGCAGCCTACCCGAGGAGAGGGAGCAGTACTTC.

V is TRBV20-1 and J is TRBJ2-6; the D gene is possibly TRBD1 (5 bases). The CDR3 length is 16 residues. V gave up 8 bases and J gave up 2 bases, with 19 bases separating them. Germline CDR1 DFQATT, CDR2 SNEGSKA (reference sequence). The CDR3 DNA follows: TGCAGTTCCCACGCCGGGTTGGACACTGGGGCCAACGTCCTGACTTTC. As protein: CSSHAGLDTGANVLTF.

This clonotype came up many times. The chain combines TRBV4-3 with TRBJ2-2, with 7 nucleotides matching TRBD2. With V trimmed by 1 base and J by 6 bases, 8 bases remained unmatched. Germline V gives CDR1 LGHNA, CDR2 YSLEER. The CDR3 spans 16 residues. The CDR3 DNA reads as TGCGCCAGCAGCCAAGGGGCGGGAGACCCACCCGGGGAGCTGTTTTTT. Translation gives CASSQGAGDPPGELFF.

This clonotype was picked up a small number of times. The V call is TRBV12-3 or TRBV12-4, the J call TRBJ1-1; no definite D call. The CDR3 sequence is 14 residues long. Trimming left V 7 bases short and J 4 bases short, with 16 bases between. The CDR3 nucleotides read TGTGCCAGCACCCTTCGGGGTGGAGGCACTGAAGCTTTCTTT. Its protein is CASTLRGGGTEAFF.

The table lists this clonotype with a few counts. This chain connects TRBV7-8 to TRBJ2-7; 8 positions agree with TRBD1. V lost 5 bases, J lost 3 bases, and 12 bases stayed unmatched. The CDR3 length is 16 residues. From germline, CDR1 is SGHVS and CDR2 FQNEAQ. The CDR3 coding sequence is TGTGCCAGCAGCCAAGATTGGGGGACAGGAGTCTACGAGCAGTACTTC. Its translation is CASSQDWGTGVYEQYF.

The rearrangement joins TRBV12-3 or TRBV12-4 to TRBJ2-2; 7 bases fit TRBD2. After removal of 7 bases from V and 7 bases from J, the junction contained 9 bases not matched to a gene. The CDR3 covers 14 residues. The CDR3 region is CASTLGGGNGELFF. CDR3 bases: TGTGCCAGCACTCTTGGCGGGGGTAACGGGGAGCTGTTTTTT.

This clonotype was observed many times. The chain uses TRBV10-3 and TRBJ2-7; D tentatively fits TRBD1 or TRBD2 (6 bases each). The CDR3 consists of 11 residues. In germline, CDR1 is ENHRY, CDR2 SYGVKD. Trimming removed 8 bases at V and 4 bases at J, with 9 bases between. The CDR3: CAIGGPYEQYF. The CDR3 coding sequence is TGTGCCATCGGGGGGCCATACGAGCAGTACTTC.

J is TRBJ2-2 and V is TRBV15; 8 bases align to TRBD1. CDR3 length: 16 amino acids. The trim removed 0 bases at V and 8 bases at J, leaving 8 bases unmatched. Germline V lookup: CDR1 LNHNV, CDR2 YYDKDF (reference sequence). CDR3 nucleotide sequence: TGTGCCACCAGCAGAGATCCCCGGACAGGGAAGGGGGAGCTGTTTTTT. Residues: CATSRDPRTGKGELFF.

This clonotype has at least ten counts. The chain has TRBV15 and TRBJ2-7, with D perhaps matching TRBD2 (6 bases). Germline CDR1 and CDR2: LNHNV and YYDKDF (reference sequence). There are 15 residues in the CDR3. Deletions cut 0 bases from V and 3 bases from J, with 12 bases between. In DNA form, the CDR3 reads TGTGCCACCAGCAGAGATAGTGGGAGGTTCTACGAGCAGTACTTC. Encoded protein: CATSRDSGRFYEQYF.

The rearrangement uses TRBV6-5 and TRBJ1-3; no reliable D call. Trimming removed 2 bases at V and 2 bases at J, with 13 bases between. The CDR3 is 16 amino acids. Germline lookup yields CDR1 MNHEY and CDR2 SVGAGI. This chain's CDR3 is CASSYRARRAGNTIYF. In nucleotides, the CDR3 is TGTGCCAGCAGTTACCGGGCGCGGCGGGCTGGAAACACCATATATTTT.

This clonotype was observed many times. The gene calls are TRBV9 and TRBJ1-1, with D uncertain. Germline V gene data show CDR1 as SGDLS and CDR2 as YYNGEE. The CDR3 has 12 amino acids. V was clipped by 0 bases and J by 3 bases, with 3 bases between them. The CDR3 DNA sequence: TGTGCCAGCAGCGTAGGGGACACTGAAGCTTTCTTT. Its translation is CASSVGDTEAFF.

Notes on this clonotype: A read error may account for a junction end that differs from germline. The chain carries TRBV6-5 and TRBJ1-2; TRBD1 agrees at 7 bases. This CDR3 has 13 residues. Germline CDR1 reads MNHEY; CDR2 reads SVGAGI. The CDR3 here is CDSSDWTGRGYTF. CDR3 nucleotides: TGTGACAGCAGTGATTGGACAGGACGGGGCTACACCTTC.

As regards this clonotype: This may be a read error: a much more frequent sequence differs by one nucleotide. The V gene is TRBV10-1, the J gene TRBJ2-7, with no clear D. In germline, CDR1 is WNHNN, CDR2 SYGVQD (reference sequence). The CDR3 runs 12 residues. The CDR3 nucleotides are TGCGCCAGCCGTGAGTATAGCTGGGAGCAGTACTTC. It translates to CASREYSWEQYF.

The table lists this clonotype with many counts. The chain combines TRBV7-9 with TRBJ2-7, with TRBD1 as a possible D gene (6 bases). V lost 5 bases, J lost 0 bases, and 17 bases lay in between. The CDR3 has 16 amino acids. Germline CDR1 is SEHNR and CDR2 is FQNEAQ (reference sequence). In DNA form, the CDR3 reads TGTGCCAGCAGCGCCAACGGACAGACACCCTCCTACGAGCAGTACTTC. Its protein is CASSANGQTPSYEQYF.

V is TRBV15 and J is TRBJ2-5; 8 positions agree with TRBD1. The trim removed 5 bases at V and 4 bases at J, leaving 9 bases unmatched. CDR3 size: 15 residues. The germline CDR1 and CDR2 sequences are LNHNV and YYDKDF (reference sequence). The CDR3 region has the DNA TGTGCCACCAGCGTTGGGACAGGAAAGGCAGAGACCCAGTACTTC. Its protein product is CATSVGTGKAETQYF.